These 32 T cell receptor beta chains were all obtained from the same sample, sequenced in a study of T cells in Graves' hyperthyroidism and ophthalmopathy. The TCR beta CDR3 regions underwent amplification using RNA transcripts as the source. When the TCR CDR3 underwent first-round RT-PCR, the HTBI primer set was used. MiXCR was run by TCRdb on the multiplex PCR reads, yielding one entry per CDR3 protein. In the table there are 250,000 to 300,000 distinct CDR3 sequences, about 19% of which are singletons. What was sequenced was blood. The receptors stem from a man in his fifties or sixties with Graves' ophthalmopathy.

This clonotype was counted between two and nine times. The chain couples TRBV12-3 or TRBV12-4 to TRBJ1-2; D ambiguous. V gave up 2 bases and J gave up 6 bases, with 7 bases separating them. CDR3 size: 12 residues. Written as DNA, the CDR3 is TGTGCCAGCAGTTTATATGTAGATGGCTACACCTTC. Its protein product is CASSLYVDGYTF.

The CDR3 is CASSLGAGGPETQYF. The DNA for the CDR3 is TGCGCCAGCAGCTTAGGAGCGGGAGGGCCGGAGACCCAGTACTTC. The chain has TRBV5-1 and TRBJ2-5; TRBD2 matches 10 bases. V gave up 2 bases and J gave up 5 bases; unmatched junction bases: 6. The CDR3 is 15 amino acids. The germline V gene has CDR1 SGHRS and CDR2 YFSETQ. Full variable domain (remainder filled in from reference TRBV5-1 and TRBJ2-5): KAGVTQTPRYLIKTRGQQVTLSCSPISGHRSVSWYQQTPGQGLQFLFEYFSETQRNKGNFPGRFSGRQFSNSRSEMNVSTLELGDSALYLCASSLGAGGPETQYFGPGTRLLVL.

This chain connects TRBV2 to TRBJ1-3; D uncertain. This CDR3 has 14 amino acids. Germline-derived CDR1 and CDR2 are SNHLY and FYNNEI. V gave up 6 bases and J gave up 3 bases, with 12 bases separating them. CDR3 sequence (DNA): TGTGCCAGCAGGGAATCAGTGATTGGAAACACCATATATTTT. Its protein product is CASRESVIGNTIYF.

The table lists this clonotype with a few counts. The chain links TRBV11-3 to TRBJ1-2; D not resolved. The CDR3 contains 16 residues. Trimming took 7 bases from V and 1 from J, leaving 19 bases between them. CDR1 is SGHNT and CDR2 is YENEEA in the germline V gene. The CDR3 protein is CASTSERGERNYGYTF. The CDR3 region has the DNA TGTGCCAGCACCTCGGAGCGTGGAGAGCGTAACTATGGCTACACCTTC.

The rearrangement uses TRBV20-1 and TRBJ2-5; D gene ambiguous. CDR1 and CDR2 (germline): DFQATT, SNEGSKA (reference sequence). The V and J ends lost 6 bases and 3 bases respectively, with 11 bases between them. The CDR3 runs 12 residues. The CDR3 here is CSATGSKETQYF. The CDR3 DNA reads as TGCAGTGCGACCGGGTCTAAAGAGACCCAGTACTTC.

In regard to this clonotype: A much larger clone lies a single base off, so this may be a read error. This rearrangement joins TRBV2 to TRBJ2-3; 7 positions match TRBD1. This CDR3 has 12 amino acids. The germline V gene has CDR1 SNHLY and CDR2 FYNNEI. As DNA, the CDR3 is TGTGCCAGCAAGTTGAGGACAGGTACGCAGTATTTT. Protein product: CASKLRTGTQYF.

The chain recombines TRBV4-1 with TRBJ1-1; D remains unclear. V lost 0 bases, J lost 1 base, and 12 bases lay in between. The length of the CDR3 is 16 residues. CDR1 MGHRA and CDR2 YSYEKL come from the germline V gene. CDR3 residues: CASSQDWMGGNTEAFF. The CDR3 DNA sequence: TGCGCCAGCAGCCAAGACTGGATGGGAGGGAACACTGAAGCTTTCTTT.

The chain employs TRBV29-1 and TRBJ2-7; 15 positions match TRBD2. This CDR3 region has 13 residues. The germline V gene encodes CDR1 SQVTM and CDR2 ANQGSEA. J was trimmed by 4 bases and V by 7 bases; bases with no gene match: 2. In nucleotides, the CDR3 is TGCAGCGGGACTAGCGGGAGGGAATACGAGCAGTACTTC. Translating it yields CSGTSGREYEQYF.

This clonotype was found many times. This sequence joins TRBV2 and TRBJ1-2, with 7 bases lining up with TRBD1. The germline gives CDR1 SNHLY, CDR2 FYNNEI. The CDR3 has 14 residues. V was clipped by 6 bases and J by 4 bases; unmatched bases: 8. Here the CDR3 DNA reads TGTGCCAGCAGGGGGGACAGAGACGCCTATGGCTACACCTTC. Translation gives CASRGDRDAYGYTF.

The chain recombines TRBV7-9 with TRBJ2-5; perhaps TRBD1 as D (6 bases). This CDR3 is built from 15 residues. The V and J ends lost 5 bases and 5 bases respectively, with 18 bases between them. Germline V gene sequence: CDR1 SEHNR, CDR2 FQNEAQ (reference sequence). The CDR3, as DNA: TGTGCCAGCAGCCGAGGGGCCCTAAGGGGGGAGACCCAGTACTTC. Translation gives CASSRGALRGETQYF.

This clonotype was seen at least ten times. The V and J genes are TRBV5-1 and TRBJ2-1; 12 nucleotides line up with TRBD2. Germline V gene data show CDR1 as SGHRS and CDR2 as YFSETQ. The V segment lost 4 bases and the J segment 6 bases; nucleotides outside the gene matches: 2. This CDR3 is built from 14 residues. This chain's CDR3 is CASSPGLAGNEQFF. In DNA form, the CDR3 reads TGCGCCAGCAGCCCGGGACTAGCGGGCAATGAGCAGTTCTTC.

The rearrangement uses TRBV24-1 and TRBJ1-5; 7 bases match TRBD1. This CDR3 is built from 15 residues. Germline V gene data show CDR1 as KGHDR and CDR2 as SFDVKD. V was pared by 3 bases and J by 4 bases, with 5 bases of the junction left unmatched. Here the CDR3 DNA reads TGTGCCACCAGTGATACAGGGGCTCGGAATCAGCCCCAGCATTTT. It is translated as CATSDTGARNQPQHF.

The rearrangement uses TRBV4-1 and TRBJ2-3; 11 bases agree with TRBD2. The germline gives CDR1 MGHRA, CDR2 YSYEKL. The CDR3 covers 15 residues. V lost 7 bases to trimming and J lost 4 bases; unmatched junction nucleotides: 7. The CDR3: CASKIQLAGADTQYF. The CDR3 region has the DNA TGCGCCAGCAAAATACAACTAGCGGGAGCAGATACGCAGTATTTT.

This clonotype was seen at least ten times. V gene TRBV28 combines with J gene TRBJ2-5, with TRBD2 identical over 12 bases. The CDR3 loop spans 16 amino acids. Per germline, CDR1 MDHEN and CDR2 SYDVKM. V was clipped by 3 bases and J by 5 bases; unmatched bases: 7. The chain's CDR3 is CASSFLAGGVGETQYF. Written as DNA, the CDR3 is TGTGCCAGCAGTTTTCTAGCGGGAGGGGTTGGGGAGACCCAGTACTTC.

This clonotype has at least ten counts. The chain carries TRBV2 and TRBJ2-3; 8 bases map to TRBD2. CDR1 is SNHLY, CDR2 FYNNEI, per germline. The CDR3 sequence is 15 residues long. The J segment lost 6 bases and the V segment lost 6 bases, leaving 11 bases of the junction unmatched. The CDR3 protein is CASRSFSGKTDTQYF. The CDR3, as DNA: TGTGCCAGCAGGTCCTTTAGCGGGAAAACGGATACGCAGTATTTT. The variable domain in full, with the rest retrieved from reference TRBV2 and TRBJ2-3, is EPEVTQTPSHQVTQMGQEVILRCVPISNHLYFYWYRQILGQKVEFLVSFYNNEISEKSEIFDDQFSVERPDGSNFTLKIRSTKLEDSAMYFCASRSFSGKTDTQYFGPGTRLTVL.

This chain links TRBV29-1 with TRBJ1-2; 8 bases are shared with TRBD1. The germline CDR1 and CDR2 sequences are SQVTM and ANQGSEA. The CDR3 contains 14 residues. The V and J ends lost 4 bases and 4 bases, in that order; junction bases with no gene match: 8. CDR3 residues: CSVGGQDYSYGYTF. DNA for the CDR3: TGCAGCGTTGGGGGACAGGACTACAGCTATGGCTACACCTTC. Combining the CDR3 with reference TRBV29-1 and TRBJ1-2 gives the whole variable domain SAVISQKPSRDICQRGTSLTIQCQVDSQVTMMFWYRQQPGQSLTLIATANQGSEATYESGFVIDKFPISRPNLTFSTLTVSNMSPEDSSIYLCSVGGQDYSYGYTFGSGTRLTVV.

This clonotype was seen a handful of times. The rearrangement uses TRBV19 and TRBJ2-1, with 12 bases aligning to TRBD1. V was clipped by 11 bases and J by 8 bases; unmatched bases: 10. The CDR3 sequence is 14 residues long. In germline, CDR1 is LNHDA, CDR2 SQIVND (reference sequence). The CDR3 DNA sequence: TGTGCCGTGCGGGCTGGGACAGGGGGCTATGAGCAGTTCTTC. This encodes CAVRAGTGGYEQFF.

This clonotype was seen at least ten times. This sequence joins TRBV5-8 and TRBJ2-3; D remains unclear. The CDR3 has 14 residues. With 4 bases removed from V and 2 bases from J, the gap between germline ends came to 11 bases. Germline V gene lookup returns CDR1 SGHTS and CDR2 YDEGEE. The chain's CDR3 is CASSEKKSTDTQYF. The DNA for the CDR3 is TGTGCCAGCAGCGAGAAGAAATCCACAGATACGCAGTATTTT.

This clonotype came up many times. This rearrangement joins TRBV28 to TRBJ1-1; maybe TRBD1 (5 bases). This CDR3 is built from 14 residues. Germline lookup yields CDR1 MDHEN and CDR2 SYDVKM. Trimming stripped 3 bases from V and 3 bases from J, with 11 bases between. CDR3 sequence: CASSFGGVYTEAFF. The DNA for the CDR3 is TGTGCCAGCAGTTTTGGAGGGGTTTACACTGAAGCTTTCTTT.

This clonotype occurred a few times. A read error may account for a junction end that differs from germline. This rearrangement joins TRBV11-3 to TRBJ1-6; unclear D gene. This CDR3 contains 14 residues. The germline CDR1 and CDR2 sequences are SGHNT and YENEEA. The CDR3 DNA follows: TGTGCCAGCAGCTTGAGGATCTATGATTCACCCCTCCACTTT. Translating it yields CASSLRIYDSPLHF.

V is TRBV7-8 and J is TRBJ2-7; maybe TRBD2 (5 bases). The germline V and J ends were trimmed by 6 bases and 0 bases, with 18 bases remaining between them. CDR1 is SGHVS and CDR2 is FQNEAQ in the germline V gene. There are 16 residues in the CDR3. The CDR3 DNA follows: TGTGCCAGCAGTTTATTCCCACTTGGGAGCTCCTACGAGCAGTACTTC. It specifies CASSLFPLGSSYEQYF.

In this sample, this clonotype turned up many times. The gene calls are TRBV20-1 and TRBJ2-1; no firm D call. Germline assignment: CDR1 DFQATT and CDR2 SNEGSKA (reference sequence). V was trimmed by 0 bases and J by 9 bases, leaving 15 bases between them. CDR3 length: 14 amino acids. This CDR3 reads CSARDLFAEAEQFF. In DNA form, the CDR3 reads TGCAGTGCTAGAGATCTTTTCGCGGAAGCTGAGCAGTTCTTC.

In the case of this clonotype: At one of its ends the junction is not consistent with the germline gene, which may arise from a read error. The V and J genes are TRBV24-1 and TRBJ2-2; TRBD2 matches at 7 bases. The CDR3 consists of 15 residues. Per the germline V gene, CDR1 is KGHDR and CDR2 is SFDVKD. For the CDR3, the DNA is TGCGCCACCAGTCCCTCATGGGGGGGGAACGGGGAGCTGTTTTTT. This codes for CATSPSWGGNGELFF.

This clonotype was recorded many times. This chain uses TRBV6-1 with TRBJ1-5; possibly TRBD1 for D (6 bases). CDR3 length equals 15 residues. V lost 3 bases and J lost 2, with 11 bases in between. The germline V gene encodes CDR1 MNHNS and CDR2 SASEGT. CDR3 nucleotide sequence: TGTGCCAGCAGTGAGCCCGGGGGCGGCAATCAGCCCCAGCATTTT. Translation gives CASSEPGGGNQPQHF.

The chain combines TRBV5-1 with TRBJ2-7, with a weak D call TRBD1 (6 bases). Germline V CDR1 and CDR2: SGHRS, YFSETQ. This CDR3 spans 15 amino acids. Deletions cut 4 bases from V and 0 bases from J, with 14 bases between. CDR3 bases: TGCGCCAGCAGCGCTGACAGGCAAAGCTCCTACGAGCAGTACTTC. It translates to CASSADRQSSYEQYF.

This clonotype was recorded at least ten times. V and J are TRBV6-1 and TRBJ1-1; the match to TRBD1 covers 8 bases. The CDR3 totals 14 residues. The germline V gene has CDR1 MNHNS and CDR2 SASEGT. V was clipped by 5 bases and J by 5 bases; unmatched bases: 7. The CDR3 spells CASSSTGGRTEAFF. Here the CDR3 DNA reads TGTGCCAGCAGTTCTACAGGGGGAAGGACTGAAGCTTTCTTT.

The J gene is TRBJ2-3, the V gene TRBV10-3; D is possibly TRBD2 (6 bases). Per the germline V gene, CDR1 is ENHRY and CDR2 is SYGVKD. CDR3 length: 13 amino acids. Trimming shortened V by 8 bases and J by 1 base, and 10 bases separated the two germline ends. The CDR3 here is CAISWGGTDTQYF. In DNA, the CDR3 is TGTGCCATCTCGTGGGGGGGCACAGATACGCAGTATTTT.

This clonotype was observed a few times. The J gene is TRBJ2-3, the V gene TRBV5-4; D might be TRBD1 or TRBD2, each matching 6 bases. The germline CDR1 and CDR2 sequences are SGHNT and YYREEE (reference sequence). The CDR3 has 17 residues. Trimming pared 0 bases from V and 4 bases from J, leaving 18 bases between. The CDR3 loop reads CASSLGSGGRSADTQYF. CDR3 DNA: TGTGCCAGCAGCTTGGGTTCTGGGGGGCGTAGCGCAGATACGCAGTATTTT.

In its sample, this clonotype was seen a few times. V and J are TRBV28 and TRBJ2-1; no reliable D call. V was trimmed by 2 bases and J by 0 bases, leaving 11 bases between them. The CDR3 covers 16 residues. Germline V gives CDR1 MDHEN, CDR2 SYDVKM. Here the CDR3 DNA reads TGTGCCAGCAGTTTAAGTCTTCTAAGCTCCTACAATGAGCAGTTCTTC. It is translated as CASSLSLLSSYNEQFF.

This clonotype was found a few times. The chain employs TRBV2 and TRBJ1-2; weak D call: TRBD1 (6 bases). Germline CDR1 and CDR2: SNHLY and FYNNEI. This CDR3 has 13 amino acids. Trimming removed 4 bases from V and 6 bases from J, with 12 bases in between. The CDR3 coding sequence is TGTGCCAGCAGTGTAGTGGCAGGGGATGGCTACACCTTC. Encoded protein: CASSVVAGDGYTF.

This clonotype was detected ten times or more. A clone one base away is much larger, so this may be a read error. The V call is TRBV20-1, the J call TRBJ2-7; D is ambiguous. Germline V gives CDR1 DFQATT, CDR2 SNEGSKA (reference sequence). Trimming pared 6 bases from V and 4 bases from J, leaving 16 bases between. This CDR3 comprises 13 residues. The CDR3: CSALFDLAYEQYF. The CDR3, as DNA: TGCAGTGCCCTCTTTGACCTCGCGTACGAGCAGTACTTC.

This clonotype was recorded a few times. Here the CDR3 reads CASSGGGGKGTEAFF. The DNA of the CDR3 is TGTGCCAGCAGTGGGGGGGGCGGGAAGGGCACTGAAGCTTTCTTT. This rearrangement joins TRBV12-3 or TRBV12-4 to TRBJ1-1; D possibly corresponds to TRBD1 (6 bases). This CDR3 contains 15 residues. Trimming took 5 bases from V and 4 from J, leaving 17 bases between them.